This T cell receptor (beta chain) was documented in a study of human T cells and chemical hapten exposure. This clonotype was detected only a few times. This CDR3 has 14 amino acids. Losses at the gene ends were 7 bases for V and 2 bases for J; bases not matched to a gene: 8. TCRdb reprocessed the RACE reads with MiXCR, giving one entry per CDR3 protein. The table lists more than 250,000 distinct CDR3 sequences, over 8% of them singletons, with approximately 2.3% in the top ten. The time point denotes: pre-sensitization, week 0. Treatment: therapeutic diphenylcyclopropenone sensitization with weekly scalp DPC.

The rearrangement links TRBV12-3 or TRBV12-4 to TRBJ2-7, with TRBD2 matching 7 bases. The source was whole blood, collected in connection with sensitization to the hapten diphenylcyclopropenone (DPC). The sequence derives from a woman in her forties with alopecia areata. Some clones in this sample may be carry-over from other donors' samples. For the CDR3, the DNA is TGTGCCAGCACCCATGGTGGACTAGCCTACGAGCAGTACTTC. Protein sequence: CASTHGGLAYEQYF.